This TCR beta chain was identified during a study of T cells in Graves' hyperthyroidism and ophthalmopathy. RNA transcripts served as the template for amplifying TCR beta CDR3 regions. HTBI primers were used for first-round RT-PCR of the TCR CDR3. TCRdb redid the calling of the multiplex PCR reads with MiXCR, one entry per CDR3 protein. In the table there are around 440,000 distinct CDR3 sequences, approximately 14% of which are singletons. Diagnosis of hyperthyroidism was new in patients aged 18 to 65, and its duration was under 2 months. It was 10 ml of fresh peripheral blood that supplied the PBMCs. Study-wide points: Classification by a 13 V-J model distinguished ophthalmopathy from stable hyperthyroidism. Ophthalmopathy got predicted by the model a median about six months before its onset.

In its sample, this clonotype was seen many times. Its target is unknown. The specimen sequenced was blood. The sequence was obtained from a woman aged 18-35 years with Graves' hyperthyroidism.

The chain's CDR3 is CSVRTGYSAGYTF. The CDR3, as DNA: TGCAGCGTTCGGACGGGATATAGTGCGGGCTACACCTTC. The rearrangement joins TRBV29-1 to TRBJ1-2, with D hard to call. Per germline, CDR1 SQVTM and CDR2 ANQGSEA. Trimming cost V 5 bases and J 8 bases, with 18 bases left between them. This CDR3 has 13 residues.